This note documents a single T cell receptor (beta chain) sequence. Its specificity is not known. This sample was taken from a study of blood T cells in healthy people across ages. Findings and limits, study-wide: Roughly linear age-related decline in beta diversity appeared, significant by age 40. Naive CD4+ cells and diversity were both higher in long-lived donors than in aged donors.

A second 7 to 11 cycle PCR used barcoded and J-beta primers. The authors tagged each cDNA molecule using a template-switch adaptor with 12 random nucleotides. TCRdb passed the 5' RACE reads through MiXCR, listing each CDR3 protein once. The profile covers over a million distinct CDR3 sequences, with under 30% appearing a single time and around 0.75% taken by the ten largest. Separately, the same data were catalogued under a study of T cells of mothers and their children. This second study says: cDNA was made from all extracted RNA, around 1.6 ug per 15 ul.

Sequenced material: blood. The receptor's source is a girl aged 2 to 10 in good health.

The CDR3 reads CSVEDPVRVEEFYGYTF. CDR3 nucleotides: TGCAGCGTTGAAGATCCGGTCAGGGTAGAGGAATTCTATGGCTACACCTTC. V and J are TRBV29-1 and TRBJ1-2; maybe TRBD1 (5 bases). CDR1 and CDR2 (germline): SQVTM, ANQGSEA. Trimming took 0 bases from V and 4 from J, leaving 21 bases between them. The CDR3 is 17 amino acids.